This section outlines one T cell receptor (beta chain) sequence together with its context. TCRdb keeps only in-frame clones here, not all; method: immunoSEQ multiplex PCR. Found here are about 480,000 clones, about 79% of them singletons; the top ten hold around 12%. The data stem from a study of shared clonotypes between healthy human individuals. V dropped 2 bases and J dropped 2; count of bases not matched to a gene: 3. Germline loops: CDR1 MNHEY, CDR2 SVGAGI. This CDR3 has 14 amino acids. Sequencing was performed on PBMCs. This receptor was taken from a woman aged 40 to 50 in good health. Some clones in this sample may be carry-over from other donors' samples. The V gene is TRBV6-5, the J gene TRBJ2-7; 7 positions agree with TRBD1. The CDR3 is CASSYRTGTYEQYF. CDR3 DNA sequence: TGTGCCAGCAGTTACCGGACAGGAACCTACGAGCAGTACTTC.